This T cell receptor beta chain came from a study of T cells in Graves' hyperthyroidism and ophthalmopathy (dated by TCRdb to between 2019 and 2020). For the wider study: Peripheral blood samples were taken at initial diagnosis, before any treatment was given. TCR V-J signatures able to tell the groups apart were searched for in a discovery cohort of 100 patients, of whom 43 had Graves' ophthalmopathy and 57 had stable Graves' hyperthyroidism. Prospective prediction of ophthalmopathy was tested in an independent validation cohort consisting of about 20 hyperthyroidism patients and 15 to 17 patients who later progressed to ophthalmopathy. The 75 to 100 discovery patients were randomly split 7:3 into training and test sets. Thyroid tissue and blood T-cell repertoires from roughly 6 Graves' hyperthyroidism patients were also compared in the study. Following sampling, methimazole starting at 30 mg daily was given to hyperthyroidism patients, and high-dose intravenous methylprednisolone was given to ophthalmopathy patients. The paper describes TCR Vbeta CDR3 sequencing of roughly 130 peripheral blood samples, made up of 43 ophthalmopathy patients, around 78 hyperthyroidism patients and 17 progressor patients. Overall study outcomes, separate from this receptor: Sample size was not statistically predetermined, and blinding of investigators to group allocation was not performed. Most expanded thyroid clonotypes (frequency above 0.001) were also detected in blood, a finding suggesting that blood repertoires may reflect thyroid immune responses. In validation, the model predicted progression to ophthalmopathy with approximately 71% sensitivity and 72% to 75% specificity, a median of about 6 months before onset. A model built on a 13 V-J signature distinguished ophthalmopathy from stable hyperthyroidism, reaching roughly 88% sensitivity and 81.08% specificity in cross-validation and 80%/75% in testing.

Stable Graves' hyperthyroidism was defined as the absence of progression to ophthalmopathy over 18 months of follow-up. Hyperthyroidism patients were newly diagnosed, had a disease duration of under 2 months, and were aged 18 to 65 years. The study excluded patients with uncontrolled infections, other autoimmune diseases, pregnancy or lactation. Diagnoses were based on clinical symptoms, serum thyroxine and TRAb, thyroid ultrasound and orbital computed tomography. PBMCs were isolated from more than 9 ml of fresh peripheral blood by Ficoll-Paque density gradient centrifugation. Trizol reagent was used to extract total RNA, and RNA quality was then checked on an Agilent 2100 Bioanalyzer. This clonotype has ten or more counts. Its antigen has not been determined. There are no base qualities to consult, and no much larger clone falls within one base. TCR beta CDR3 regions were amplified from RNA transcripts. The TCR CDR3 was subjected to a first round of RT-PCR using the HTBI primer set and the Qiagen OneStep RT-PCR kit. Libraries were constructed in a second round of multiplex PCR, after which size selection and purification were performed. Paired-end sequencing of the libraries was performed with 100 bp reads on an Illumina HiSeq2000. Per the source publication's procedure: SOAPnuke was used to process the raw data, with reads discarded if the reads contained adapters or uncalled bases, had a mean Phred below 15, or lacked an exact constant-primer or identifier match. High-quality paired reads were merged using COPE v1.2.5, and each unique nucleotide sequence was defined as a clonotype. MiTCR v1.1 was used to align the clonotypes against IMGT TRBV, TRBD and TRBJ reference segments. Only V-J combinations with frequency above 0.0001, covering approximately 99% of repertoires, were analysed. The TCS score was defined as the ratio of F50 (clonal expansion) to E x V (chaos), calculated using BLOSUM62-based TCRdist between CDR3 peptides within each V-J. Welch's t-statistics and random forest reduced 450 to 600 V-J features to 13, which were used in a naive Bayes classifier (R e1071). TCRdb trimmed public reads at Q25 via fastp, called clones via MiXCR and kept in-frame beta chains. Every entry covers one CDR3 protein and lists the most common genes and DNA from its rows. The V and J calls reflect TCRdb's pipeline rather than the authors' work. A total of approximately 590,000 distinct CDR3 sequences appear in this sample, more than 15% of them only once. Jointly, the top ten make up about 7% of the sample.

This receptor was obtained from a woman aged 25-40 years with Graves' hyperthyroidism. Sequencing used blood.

Read as DNA, the sequence is TGTGCCACCAGTGATACCCGACTAGCAGGAGGGAGCACAGATACGCAGTATTTT. This translates into CATSDTRLAGGSTDTQYF. The rearranged chain carries TRBV24-1 and TRBJ2-3; 7 middle bases align to TRBD2. The CDR3 spans 18 residues, from the cysteine through the phenylalanine. Just CDR3 DNA is preserved here, 54 bases in frame from base 1. Reading the germline V gene gives CDR1 KGHDR and CDR2 SFDVKD. The V end gives up 3 bases and the J end 0 bases, leaving 11 bases in the junction not matched to a gene.